This TCR beta chain was found in a study of control samples from healthy donors and cancer patients. Produced via immunoSEQ multiplex PCR; TCRdb's table is partial and in-frame only. The table shows 150,000 or so clones, with roughly 94% occurring only once. Germline V gene data show CDR1 as SGHDT and CDR2 as YYEEEE. Trimming pared 1 base from V and 0 bases from J, leaving 8 bases between. The CDR3 loop spans 15 amino acids. This TCR derives from a man aged 60-69 years with colorectal cancer. What was sequenced was PBMCs. J is TRBJ1-5 and V is TRBV5-6, with D uncertain. CDR3 protein: CASSLIDSSNQPQHF. As DNA, the CDR3 is TGTGCCAGCAGCTTGATAGACTCTAGCAATCAGCCCCAGCATTTT.